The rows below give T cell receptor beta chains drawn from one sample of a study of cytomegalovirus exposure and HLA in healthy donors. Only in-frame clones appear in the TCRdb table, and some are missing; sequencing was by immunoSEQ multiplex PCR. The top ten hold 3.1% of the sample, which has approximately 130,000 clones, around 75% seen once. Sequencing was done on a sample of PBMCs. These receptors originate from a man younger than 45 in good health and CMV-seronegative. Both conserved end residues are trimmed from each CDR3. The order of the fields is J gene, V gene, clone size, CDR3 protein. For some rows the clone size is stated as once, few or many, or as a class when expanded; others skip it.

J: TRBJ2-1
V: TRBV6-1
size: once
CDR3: ASSESPSGSPSYNEQF

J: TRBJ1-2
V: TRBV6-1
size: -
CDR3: ATRRDYGYT

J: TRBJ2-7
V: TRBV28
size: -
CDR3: ASSLSIAGMYEQY

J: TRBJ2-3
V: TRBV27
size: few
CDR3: ASRSRVTDTQY

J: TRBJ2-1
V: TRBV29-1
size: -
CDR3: SASATGSYNEQF

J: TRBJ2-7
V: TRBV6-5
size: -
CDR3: ASSLTSGASYEQY

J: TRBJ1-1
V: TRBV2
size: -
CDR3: ASVVRFTEAF

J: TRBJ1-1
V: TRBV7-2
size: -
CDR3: ASSLPLGVAEAF

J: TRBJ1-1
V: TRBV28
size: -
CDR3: ASSLGTTEAF

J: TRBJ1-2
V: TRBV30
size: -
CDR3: AWQQGSGYGYT

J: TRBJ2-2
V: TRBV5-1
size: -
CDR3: ASSLQRGNTGELF

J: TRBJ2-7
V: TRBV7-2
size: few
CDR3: ASTQRPTSYEQY

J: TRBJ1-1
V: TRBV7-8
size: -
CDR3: ASSLDRDEAF